The source of this T cell receptor (beta chain) is a study of shared clonotypes between healthy human individuals. The CDR3 covers 15 residues. Germline V CDR1 and CDR2: ENHRY, SYGVKD. With V trimmed by 2 bases and J by 2 bases, 3 bases remained unmatched. TCRdb's copy holds only in-frame clones and misses some; the assay was immunoSEQ multiplex PCR. The sample yields some 680,000 clones, about three quarters seen once. Adults of Caucasian background living in Nashville, Tennessee made up all donors. The sequencing input was memory CD4+ T cells sorted from blood. The subset denotes: CD45RA-negative fraction. The sequence was collected from a woman aged 25 to 39 in good health. The rearrangement uses TRBV10-3 and TRBJ2-1; 7 nucleotides match TRBD2. This CDR3 reads CAISEQGGTYNEQFF. The CDR3 DNA reads TGTGCCATCAGTGAGCAGGGAGGGACCTACAATGAGCAGTTCTTC.